This T cell receptor beta chain is drawn from a study of blood T cell repertoires in COVID-19. Across the whole study: Samples taken during acute and convalescent COVID-19 were collected in the United States, Italy and Spain.

Trimming took 6 bases from V and 5 from J, leaving 13 bases between them. CDR3 length: 13 amino acids. Original processing notes: Reference gene primer amplification in the assay estimated nucleated cell counts. The data were produced by immunoSEQ multiplex PCR, yet TCRdb's version contains in-frame clones alone and is incomplete. V and J calls and clone size are as listed in that table; D and trimming were resolved from the DNA. Seen here are approximately 390,000 clones, around nine tenths observed once, and the top ten hold 10%. In terms of age and location, participants ranged from roughly 18 to 95 years and lived in about 25 US areas. Grouping used clinical history reported by participants in a survey and questionnaire. This clone was counted a few times.

The origin of this receptor is a woman in her fifties or sixties who had recovered from COVID-19. Sequenced material: PBMCs or T cells enriched from blood (not recorded which). The gene calls are TRBV12-3 or TRBV12-4 and TRBJ1-2; D remains unclear. Here the CDR3 DNA reads TGTGCCAGCAGCCCTCGCAGACTGTATGGCTACACCTTC. This encodes CASSPRRLYGYTF.